A selection of T cell receptor beta chains follows, all from one sample in a study of metastatic and nonmetastatic thyroid tumors. TCRdb used MiXCR to call clones anew from the PCR reads. The sample records about 19,000 clones, just over 25% being singletons. The sample was blood. The receptors originated from a male donor with papillary thyroid cancer or a benign thyroid nodule (not recorded which). Some clones in this sample may be carry-over from other donors' samples. CDR3s include the opening cysteine and the closing phenylalanine or tryptophan. Fields, in order: V gene, J gene, clone size, D gene, CDR3 DNA, CDR3 protein. A D gene is named only where the DNA matches it firmly. A clone size is listed for some rows: how often the clone was seen (once, few, many), or a class if it is expanded.

>TRBV7-3|TRBJ2-4|many|NA
TGTGCCAGCAGCTTTGCCGGGGGGCAGAACATTCAGTACTTC
CASSFAGGQNIQYF
>TRBV5-1|TRBJ2-7|NA|NA
TGCGCCAGGCCTGGATTCTACGAGCAGTACTTC
CARPGFYEQYF
>TRBV28|TRBJ2-2|NA|TRBD1
TGTGCCAGCAGCCCAATGACAGGGTTTCTGGGGGAGCTGTTTTTT
CASSPMTGFLGELFF
>TRBV5-1|TRBJ1-3|medium-sized|NA
TGCGCCAGCAGCCCGGGGGCAGTCTCTGGAAACACCATATATTTT
CASSPGAVSGNTIYF
>TRBV18|TRBJ1-1|NA|NA
TGTGCCAGCTCACCCGCCTCCGGGGGGTCGTTGACTGAAACTTTCTTT
CASSPASGGSLTETFF
>TRBV3-1|TRBJ2-7|NA|NA
TGTGCCAGCAGACCGACTGGACGCTCCTACGAGCAGTACTTC
CASRPTGRSYEQYF
>TRBV9|TRBJ2-3|NA|TRBD2
TGTGCCAGCAGCGGCGGGGGTGGCCGCACAGATACGCAGTATTTT
CASSGGGGRTDTQYF
>TRBV7-2|TRBJ1-1|few|NA
TGTGCCAGCAGCTCGGGCACTGAAGCTTTCTTT
CASSSGTEAFF
>TRBV4-2|TRBJ2-3|many|NA
TGTGCCAGCAGGCCACTGTTGGACGGAAGCACAGATACGCAGTATTTT
CASRPLLDGSTDTQYF
>TRBV20-1|TRBJ2-4|NA|TRBD2
TGCAGTGCTAGAGAGTTTCTAGCGGGAGTAGACATTCAGTACTTC
CSAREFLAGVDIQYF
>TRBV28|TRBJ2-7|NA|NA
TGTGCCAGCAGTTTAGAGGGGTTCGGCTACGAGCGGTACTTC
CASSLEGFGYERYF
>TRBV19|TRBJ2-3|NA|NA
TGTGCCAGTAGTTCCAGGGGAGATACGCAGTATTTT
CASSSRGDTQYF
>TRBV30|TRBJ2-6|NA|TRBD1
TGTGCCTGGAGTGTACGAGGGGGCCGGGCCAACGTCCTGACTTTC
CAWSVRGGRANVLTF
>TRBV9|TRBJ1-2|many|NA
TGTGCCAGCAGCCTAAGTAACTATGGCTACACCTTC
CASSLSNYGYTF
>TRBV10-2|TRBJ2-1|NA|TRBD2
TGCGCCAGCCGGAGGGGACTAGCTGTAAATTCGGAGCAGTTCTTC
CASRRGLAVNSEQFF
>TRBV14|TRBJ2-1|NA|TRBD2
TGTGCCAGCAGCCAATTTAGACTAGCGGGTAACAATGAGCAGTTCTTC
CASSQFRLAGNNEQFF
>TRBV4-2|TRBJ2-3|NA|NA
TGTGCCAGCAGCCCGCGCGTTGACCGACCCACAGATACGCAGTATTTT
CASSPRVDRPTDTQYF
>TRBV20-1|TRBJ1-5|NA|NA
TGCAGTGCTAGGTGGGGGGGCGGACCCAATCAGCCCCAGCATTTT
CSARWGGGPNQPQHF
>TRBV5-1|TRBJ1-1|NA|NA
TGCGCCAGCAGCGCGACAGAGAACACTGAAGCTTTCTTT
CASSATENTEAFF
>TRBV10-2|TRBJ2-3|many|TRBD2
TGCGCCAGCCGCGGGACTAGCGGGGCGGGTACGCAGTATTTT
CASRGTSGAGTQYF
>TRBV12-3/TRBV12-4|TRBJ2-3|few|TRBD2
TGTGCCAGCAGTTTCCTGGCGGGAGCCGGAGATACGCAGTATTTT
CASSFLAGAGDTQYF
>TRBV29-1|TRBJ2-7|many|NA
TGCAGCGTTGGGGCGGTTAGGGCCGAGCAGTACTTC
CSVGAVRAEQYF
>TRBV7-2|TRBJ2-7|NA|NA
TGTGCCAGCAGCTTTAGTACGGCGGGAAGGAACGAGCAGTACTTC
CASSFSTAGRNEQYF
>TRBV15|TRBJ2-3|medium-sized|TRBD2
TGTGCCACCAGCAGAGATCAACTAGCGGGTAGCACAGATACGCAGTATTTT
CATSRDQLAGSTDTQYF
>TRBV19|TRBJ2-7|few|NA
TGTGCCAGTAGTCTAACCGGCATCGGGTACGAGCAGTACTTC
CASSLTGIGYEQYF
>TRBV9|TRBJ2-2|few|NA
TGTGCCAGCAGCGTAGCTCAAGGGTACCTGGACACCGGGGAGCTGTTTTTT
CASSVAQGYLDTGELFF
>TRBV2|TRBJ2-1|NA|NA
TGTGCCAGCAGTGAAGGGTCAGGTGCCTACAATGAGCAGTTCTTC
CASSEGSGAYNEQFF
>TRBV28|TRBJ1-5|medium-sized|NA
TGTGCCAGCAGTTCCATTCAGGACGGTTATAGCAATCAGCCCCAGCATTTT
CASSSIQDGYSNQPQHF
>TRBV19|TRBJ2-5|medium-sized|NA
TGTGCCAGTAGTATGGGTTTGGAGACCCAGTACTTC
CASSMGLETQYF